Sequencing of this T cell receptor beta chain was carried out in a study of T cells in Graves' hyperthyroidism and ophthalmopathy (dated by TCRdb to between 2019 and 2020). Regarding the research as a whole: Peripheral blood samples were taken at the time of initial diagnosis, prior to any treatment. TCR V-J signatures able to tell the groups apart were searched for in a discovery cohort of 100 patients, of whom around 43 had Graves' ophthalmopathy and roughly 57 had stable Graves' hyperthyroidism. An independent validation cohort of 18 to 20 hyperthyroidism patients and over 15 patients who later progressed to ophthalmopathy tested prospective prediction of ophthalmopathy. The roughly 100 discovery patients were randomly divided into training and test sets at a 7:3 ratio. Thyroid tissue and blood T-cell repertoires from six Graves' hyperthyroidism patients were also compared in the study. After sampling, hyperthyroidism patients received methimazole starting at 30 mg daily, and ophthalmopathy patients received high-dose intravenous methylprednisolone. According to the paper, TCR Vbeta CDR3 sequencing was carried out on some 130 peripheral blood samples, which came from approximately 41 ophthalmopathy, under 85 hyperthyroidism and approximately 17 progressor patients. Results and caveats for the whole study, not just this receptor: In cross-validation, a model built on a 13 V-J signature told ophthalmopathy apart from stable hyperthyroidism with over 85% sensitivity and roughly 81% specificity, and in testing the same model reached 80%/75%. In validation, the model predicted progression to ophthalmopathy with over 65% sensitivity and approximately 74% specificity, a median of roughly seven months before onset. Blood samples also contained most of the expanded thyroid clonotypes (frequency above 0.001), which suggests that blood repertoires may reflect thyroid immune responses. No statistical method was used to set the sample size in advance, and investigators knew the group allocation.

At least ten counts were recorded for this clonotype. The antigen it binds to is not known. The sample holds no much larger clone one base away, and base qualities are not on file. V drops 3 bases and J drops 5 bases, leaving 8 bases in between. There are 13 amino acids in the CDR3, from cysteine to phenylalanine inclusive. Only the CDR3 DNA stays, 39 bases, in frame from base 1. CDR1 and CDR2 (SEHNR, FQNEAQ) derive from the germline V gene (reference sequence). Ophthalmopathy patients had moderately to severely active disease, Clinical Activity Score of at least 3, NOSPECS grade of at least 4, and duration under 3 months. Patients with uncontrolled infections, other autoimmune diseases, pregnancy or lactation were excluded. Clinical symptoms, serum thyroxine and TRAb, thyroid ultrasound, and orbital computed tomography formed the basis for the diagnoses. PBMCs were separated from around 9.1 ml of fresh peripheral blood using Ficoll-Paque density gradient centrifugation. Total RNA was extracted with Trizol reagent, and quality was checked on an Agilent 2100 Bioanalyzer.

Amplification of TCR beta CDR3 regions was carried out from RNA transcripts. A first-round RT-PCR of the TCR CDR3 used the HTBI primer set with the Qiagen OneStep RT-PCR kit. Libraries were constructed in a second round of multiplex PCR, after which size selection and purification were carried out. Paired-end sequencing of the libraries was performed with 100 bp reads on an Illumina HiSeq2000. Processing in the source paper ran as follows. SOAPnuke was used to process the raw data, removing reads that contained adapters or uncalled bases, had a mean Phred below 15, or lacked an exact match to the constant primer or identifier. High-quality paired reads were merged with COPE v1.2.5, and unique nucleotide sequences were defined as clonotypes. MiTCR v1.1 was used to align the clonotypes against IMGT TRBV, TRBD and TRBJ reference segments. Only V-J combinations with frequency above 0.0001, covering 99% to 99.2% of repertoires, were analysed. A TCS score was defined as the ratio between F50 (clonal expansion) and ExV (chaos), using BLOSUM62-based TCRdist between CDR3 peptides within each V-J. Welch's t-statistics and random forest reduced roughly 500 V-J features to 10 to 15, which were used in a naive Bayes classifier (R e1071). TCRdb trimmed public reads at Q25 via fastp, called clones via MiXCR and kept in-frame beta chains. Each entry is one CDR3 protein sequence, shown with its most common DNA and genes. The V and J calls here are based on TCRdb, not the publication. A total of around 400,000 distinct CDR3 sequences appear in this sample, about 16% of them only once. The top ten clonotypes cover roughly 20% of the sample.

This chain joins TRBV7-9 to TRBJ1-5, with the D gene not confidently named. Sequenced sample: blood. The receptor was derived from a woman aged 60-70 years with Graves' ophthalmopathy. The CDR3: CASSFGSHQPQHF. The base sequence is TGTGCCAGCAGCTTCGGCAGCCATCAGCCCCAGCATTTT.